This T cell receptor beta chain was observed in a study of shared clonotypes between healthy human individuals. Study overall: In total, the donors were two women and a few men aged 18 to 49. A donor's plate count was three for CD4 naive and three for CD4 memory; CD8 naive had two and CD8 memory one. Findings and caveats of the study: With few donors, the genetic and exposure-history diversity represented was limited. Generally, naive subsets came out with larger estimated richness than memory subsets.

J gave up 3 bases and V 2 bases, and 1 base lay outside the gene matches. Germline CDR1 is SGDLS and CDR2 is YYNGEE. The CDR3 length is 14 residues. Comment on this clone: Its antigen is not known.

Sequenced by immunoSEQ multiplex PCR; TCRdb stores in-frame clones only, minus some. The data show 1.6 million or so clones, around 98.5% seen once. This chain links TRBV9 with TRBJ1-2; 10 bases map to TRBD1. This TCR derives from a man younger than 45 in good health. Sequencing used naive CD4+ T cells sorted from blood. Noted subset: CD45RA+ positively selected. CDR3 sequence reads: CASSVGTGDYGYTF. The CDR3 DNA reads TGTGCCAGCAGCGTTGGGACAGGGGACTATGGCTACACCTTC.